Following are 18 T cell receptor beta chains from one sample sequenced in a study of CD8 T cells in Susac syndrome. RNA amounts of roughly 0.45 to 1 ug underwent reverse transcription with random hexamers. Via MiXCR, TCRdb re-called the immunoSEQ multiplex PCR reads, giving one row per CDR3 protein. The table shows 130,000 to 150,000 distinct CDR3 sequences, with 94% occurring only once. Sequencing used CD8+ T cells from PBMCs. The receptors originated from a human donor in good health.

This sequence joins TRBV9 and TRBJ1-5; D gene unclear. The CDR3 has 15 residues. V gave up 0 bases and J gave up 5 bases, with 12 bases separating them. Germline CDR1 SGDLS, CDR2 YYNGEE. The CDR3 DNA follows: TGTGCCAGCAGCGTAGCCCCCTCCGGGGATCAGCCCCAGCATTTT. It specifies CASSVAPSGDQPQHF.

The chain links TRBV5-6 to TRBJ2-1, with D possibly being TRBD1 or TRBD2 (5 bases each). Trimming removed 7 bases at V and 9 bases at J, with 11 bases between. Germline V gene sequence: CDR1 SGHDT, CDR2 YYEEEE. CDR3 length: 11 residues. CDR3 coding DNA: TGTGCCAGCGGGGCTGGGGGTGAGCAGTTCTTC. Amino acids: CASGAGGEQFF.

The V gene is TRBV30, the J gene TRBJ1-1; D might be TRBD1 (5 bases). V dropped 4 bases and J dropped 7 bases, with 19 bases sitting between them. Looked up from germline, CDR1 is GTSNPN and CDR2 is SVGIG (reference sequence). The length of the CDR3 is 14 residues. CDR3 protein: CAWNMDILAGEAFF. The CDR3 DNA follows: TGTGCCTGGAATATGGACATATTGGCGGGTGAAGCTTTCTTT.

V usage is TRBV9 and J usage is TRBJ2-1; D is undetermined. The CDR3 runs 12 residues. V lost 3 bases and J lost 7, with 8 bases in between. Germline V gives CDR1 SGDLS, CDR2 YYNGEE. CDR3 DNA sequence: TGTGCCAGCAGCGCCCAGCCGAATGAGCAGTTCTTC. This sequence encodes CASSAQPNEQFF.

J is TRBJ2-1 and V is TRBV19; 7 bases match TRBD2. Germline assignment: CDR1 LNHDA and CDR2 SQIVND (reference sequence). This CDR3 is built from 15 residues. V was pared by 3 bases and J by 2 bases, with 4 bases of the junction left unmatched. As DNA, the CDR3 is TGTGCCAGTAGTATCGGACTAGGGGCCTACAATGAGCAGTTCTTC. Translated, it gives CASSIGLGAYNEQFF.

The chain employs TRBV12-3 or TRBV12-4 and TRBJ2-1, with D unclear. The CDR3 consists of 12 residues. The V end was cut by 6 bases, the J end by 5 bases, with 8 bases between. For the CDR3, the DNA is TGTGCCAGCAGGTTGTATAACAATGAGCAGTTCTTC. This gives the protein CASRLYNNEQFF.

This clonotype was detected once. CDR3 sequence: CATSDFDTDTQYF. In DNA form, the CDR3 reads TGTGCCACCAGTGATTTCGATACAGATACGCAGTATTTT. The chain combines TRBV24-1 with TRBJ2-3; D is undetermined. V gave up 1 base and J gave up 3 bases, with 4 bases separating them. CDR1 and CDR2 from the germline V gene are KGHDR and SFDVKD. This CDR3 contains 13 residues.

Written as DNA, the CDR3 is TGTGCCAGCAGTCCCTTCACGGGGAGTGAGCAGTTCTTC. It is translated as CASSPFTGSEQFF. The chain couples TRBV28 to TRBJ2-1; a possible D gene is TRBD2 (5 bases). V dropped 5 bases and J dropped 9 bases, with 14 bases sitting between them. The CDR3 covers 13 residues. Germline values: CDR1 MDHEN, CDR2 SYDVKM. Using reference TRBV28 and TRBJ2-1 for the parts outside the CDR3, the full variable domain is DVKVTQSSRYLVKRTGEKVFLECVQDMDHENMFWYRQDPGLGLRLIYFSYDVKMKEKGDIPEGYSVSREKKERFSLILESASTNQTSMYLCASSPFTGSEQFFGPGTRLTVL.

This clonotype has only a few counts. V usage is TRBV28 and J usage is TRBJ2-7, with 10 bases fitting TRBD2. V was clipped by 5 bases and J by 3 bases; unmatched bases: 4. In germline, CDR1 is MDHEN, CDR2 SYDVKM. CDR3 length: 14 amino acids. CDR3 DNA: TGTGCCAGCAGTCCTCGACTAGCGGGCTACGAGCAGTACTTC. Its translation: CASSPRLAGYEQYF.

The genes are TRBV27 and TRBJ1-1; no reliable D call. The V and J ends lost 6 bases and 1 base respectively, with 12 bases between them. The length of the CDR3 is 14 residues. CDR1 and CDR2 (germline): MNHEY, SMNVEV (reference sequence). The DNA for the CDR3 is TGTGCCAGCAGAGGACCGCCTGGGAACACTGAAGCTTTCTTT. Encoded protein: CASRGPPGNTEAFF.

The chain is built from TRBV5-1 and TRBJ2-7; 7 bases map to TRBD2. From germline, CDR1 is SGHRS and CDR2 YFSETQ. The CDR3 covers 14 residues. V shed 2 bases, J shed 0 bases, and the junction held 2 bases outside the gene matches. The CDR3: CASSFGGTSYEQYF. In DNA form, the CDR3 reads TGCGCCAGCAGCTTCGGGGGGACCTCCTACGAGCAGTACTTC. Complete variable domain (other parts from reference TRBV5-1 and TRBJ2-7): KAGVTQTPRYLIKTRGQQVTLSCSPISGHRSVSWYQQTPGQGLQFLFEYFSETQRNKGNFPGRFSGRQFSNSRSEMNVSTLELGDSALYLCASSFGGTSYEQYFGPGTRLTVT.

The V and J genes are TRBV2 and TRBJ1-1; the match to TRBD1 covers 7 bases. J lost 5 bases, V lost 8 bases, and 5 bases had no gene match. From germline, CDR1 is SNHLY and CDR2 FYNNEI. The CDR3 runs 12 residues. The DNA for the CDR3 is TGTGCCAGCGAGGCAGGGGGGACTGAAGCTTTCTTT. It encodes CASEAGGTEAFF.

The rearrangement joins TRBV12-3 or TRBV12-4 to TRBJ2-1; TRBD2 matches 8 bases. The CDR3 extends over 15 amino acids. V lost 5 bases, J lost 1 base, and 4 bases stayed unmatched. The DNA for the CDR3 is TGTGCCAGCAGTAGCGGGAGAGGGTCCTACAATGAGCAGTTCTTC. Protein: CASSSGRGSYNEQFF.

The V and J genes are TRBV4-3 and TRBJ2-7; unclear D gene. The V gene's germline CDR1 is LGHNA and CDR2 YSLEER. This CDR3 is 15 amino acids long. V was clipped by 0 bases and J by 7 bases, with 16 bases between them. CDR3 DNA sequence: TGCGCCAGCAGCCAAGAGGCGGAATGGCGTAGGGAGCAGTACTTC. Its translation: CASSQEAEWRREQYF.

The chain links TRBV9 to TRBJ2-1; TRBD2 is a possible D gene (5 bases). CDR1 SGDLS and CDR2 YYNGEE come from the germline V gene. This CDR3 is 15 amino acids long. V lost 0 bases to trimming and J lost 1 base, with 8 bases between them. CDR3 sequence: CASSVEGGSYNEQFF. The CDR3, as DNA: TGTGCCAGCAGCGTAGAAGGCGGGTCCTACAATGAGCAGTTCTTC.

The chain carries TRBV12-3 or TRBV12-4 and TRBJ2-7; D is unclear. The CDR3 is made up of 14 amino acids. Trimming removed 2 bases from V and 4 bases from J, with 12 bases in between. CDR3 protein: CASSLSVRVYEQYF. The CDR3 bases are TGTGCCAGCAGTTTAAGTGTTAGGGTTTACGAGCAGTACTTC.

The chain is built from TRBV29-1 and TRBJ2-7; D is perhaps TRBD1 (6 bases). Germline lookup yields CDR1 SQVTM and CDR2 ANQGSEA. Between the trimmed V and J ends, which lost 4 bases and 1 base, there was a span of 17 bases. This CDR3 region has 15 residues. The CDR3 region has the DNA TGCAGCGTTGGGCCTCTACCAGGGACATCCTACGAGCAGTACTTC. Its translation: CSVGPLPGTSYEQYF.

This chain uses TRBV5-4 with TRBJ1-1, with D possibly matching TRBD1 (5 bases). V was clipped by 4 bases and J by 5 bases, with 9 bases between them. The CDR3 is 12 amino acids. CDR1 and CDR2 from the germline V gene are SGHNT and YYREEE (reference sequence). The CDR3 loop is CASSEGVTEAFF. The CDR3 DNA reads TGTGCCAGCAGCGAAGGGGTTACTGAAGCTTTCTTT. The whole variable domain, remainder taken from reference TRBV5-4 and TRBJ1-1, is ETGVTQSPTHLIKTRGQQVTLRCSSQSGHNTVSWYQQALGQGPQFIFQYYREEENGRGNFPPRFSGLQFPNYSSELNVNALELDDSALYLCASSEGVTEAFFGQGTRLTVV.